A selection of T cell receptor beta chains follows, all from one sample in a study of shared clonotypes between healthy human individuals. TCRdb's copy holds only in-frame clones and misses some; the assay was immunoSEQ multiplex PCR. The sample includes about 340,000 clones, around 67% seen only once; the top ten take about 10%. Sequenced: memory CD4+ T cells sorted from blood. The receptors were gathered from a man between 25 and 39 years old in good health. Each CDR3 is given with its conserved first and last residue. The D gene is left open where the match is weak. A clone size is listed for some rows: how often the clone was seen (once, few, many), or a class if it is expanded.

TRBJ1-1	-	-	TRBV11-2	TGTGCCAGCAGCTTCCTTCGGCCCACTGAAGCTTTCTTT	CASSFLRPTEAFF
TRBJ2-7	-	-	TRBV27	TGTGCCAGCAGTTTACCAGGTTTGCATTCAGAGCAGTACTTC	CASSLPGLHSEQYF
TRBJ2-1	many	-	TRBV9	TGTGCCAGCAGCGTAGAGAAAAACGCAAACAATGAGCAGTTCTTC	CASSVEKNANNEQFF
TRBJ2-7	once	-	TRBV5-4	TGTGCCAGCAGCTCGCCCGGACTCCTAACCTACGAGCAGTACTTC	CASSSPGLLTYEQYF
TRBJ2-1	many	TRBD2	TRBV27	TGTGCCAGTGGTTTGCGGGAGGCTGTCAATGAGCAGTTCTTC	CASGLREAVNEQFF
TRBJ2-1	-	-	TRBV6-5	TGTGCCAGCGGCAGATGGGAGACCTATGAGCAGTTCTTC	CASGRWETYEQFF
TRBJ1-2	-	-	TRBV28	TGTGCCAGCAGTCTTGGGGGCGCGCACGACTATGGCTACACCTTC	CASSLGGAHDYGYTF
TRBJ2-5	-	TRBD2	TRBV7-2	TGTGCCAGCAGCCAACTAGCGGGTGGGGAGACCCAGTACTTC	CASSQLAGGETQYF
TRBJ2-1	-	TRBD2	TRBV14	TGTGCCAGCAGCCTACTAGCGGGAGGGAGGGGGAAAAATGAGCAGTTCTTC	CASSLLAGGRGKNEQFF
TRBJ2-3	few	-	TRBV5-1	TGCGCCAGCAGCCCCGAGTTAAGAGGGGTTGGTACAGATACGCAGTATTTT	CASSPELRGVGTDTQYF
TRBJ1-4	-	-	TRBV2	TGTGCCAGCAGTGTTTGGGCAGGGGCTGAAAAACTGTTTTTT	CASSVWAGAEKLFF
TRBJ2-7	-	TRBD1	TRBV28	TGTGCCAGCGTCAGGGGGCACTCCTACGAGCAGTACTTC	CASVRGHSYEQYF
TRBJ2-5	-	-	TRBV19	TGTGCCAGTAGTATGCTTCGACTTACAGGGCAGGAGACCCAGTACTTC	CASSMLRLTGQETQYF
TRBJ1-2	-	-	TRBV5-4	TGTGCCAGCAGCCCGAGACAGGACGTTGAGGGCTACACCTTC	CASSPRQDVEGYTF
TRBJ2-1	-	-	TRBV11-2	TGTGCCAGCAGCTGGGGATCATACAATGAGCAGTTCTTC	CASSWGSYNEQFF
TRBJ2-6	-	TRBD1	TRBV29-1	TGCAGCGTTGAATGGACAGGGATCCCTGGGGCCAACGTCCTGACTTTC	CSVEWTGIPGANVLTF
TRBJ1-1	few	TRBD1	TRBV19	TGTGCCAGTAGTTTAACAGGGGCAGTCACTGAAGCTTTCTTT	CASSLTGAVTEAFF
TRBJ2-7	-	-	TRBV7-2	TGTGCCAGCAGCTTAGTTGGGGCGGGGACCTACGAGCAGTACTTC	CASSLVGAGTYEQYF
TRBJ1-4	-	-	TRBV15	TGTGCCACCAGCGTCCGAACTAATGAAAAACTGTTTTTT	CATSVRTNEKLFF
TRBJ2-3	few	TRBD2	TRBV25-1	TGTGCCAGCAGTGAATCCGAGCGGGAGTCAGATACGCAGTATTTT	CASSESERESDTQYF
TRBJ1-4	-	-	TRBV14	TGTGCCAGCAGCTCCGGACAGCAATTTAATGAAAAACTGTTTTTT	CASSSGQQFNEKLFF
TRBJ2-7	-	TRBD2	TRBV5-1	TGCGCCAGCAGCTTGGGCGGGAGTACAGCCTACGAGCAGTACTTC	CASSLGGSTAYEQYF
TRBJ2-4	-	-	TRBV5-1	TGCGCCAGCAGCTTGGGGGTGGACAAAAACATTCAGTACTTC	CASSLGVDKNIQYF
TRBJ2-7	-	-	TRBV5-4	TGTGCCAGCAGCCTGGACAGCCACGAGCAGTACTTC	CASSLDSHEQYF
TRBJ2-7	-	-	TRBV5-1	TGCGCCAGCAGCTTGGCCCGTGATTCGGTTGGAGACGAGCAGTACTTC	CASSLARDSVGDEQYF
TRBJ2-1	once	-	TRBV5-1	TGCGCCAGCAGCTTTCGGGAAGTCGGGACGAGGTACAATGAGCAGTTCTTC	CASSFREVGTRYNEQFF
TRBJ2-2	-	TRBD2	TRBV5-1	TGCGCCAGCAGCTGGGTGACTAGCGGGAGTTCCGGGGAGCTGTTTTTT	CASSWVTSGSSGELFF
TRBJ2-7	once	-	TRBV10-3	TGTGCCATCAGAGGGAGCGGTGGGACCTACGAGCAGTACTTC	CAIRGSGGTYEQYF
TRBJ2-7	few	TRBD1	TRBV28	TGTGCCAGCAGTTCAAGGGGGCTAATGTACGAGCAGTACTTC	CASSSRGLMYEQYF
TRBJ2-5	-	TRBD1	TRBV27	TGTGCCAGCAGCCAAAGAGCCGGGACAGGGGTGACGACCCAGTACTTC	CASSQRAGTGVTTQYF